This T cell receptor (beta chain) was recorded in a study of cytomegalovirus exposure and HLA in healthy donors. This clone was seen a few times. Its antigen is as yet unknown. Each of the donors was a healthy bone marrow donor. Study-wide findings and caveats: Both high specificity and high sensitivity reportedly marked the classifier's diagnosis of cytomegalovirus status. Researchers had no immune exposure information except CMV serostatus available.

Primers: 60 Vbeta forward and 13 Jbeta reverse. TCRdb's copy holds only in-frame clones and misses some; the assay was immunoSEQ multiplex PCR. The table shows around 150,000 clones, with roughly 9.6% occurring only once. The source material was PBMCs. This sequence originates from a woman aged 40 to 50 in good health and CMV-seropositive.

The CDR3 coding sequence is TGTGCCAGCAGTGCGGGACTAGCGGGGGCCTACGAGCAGTACTTC. Translated: CASSAGLAGAYEQYF. The chain has TRBV6-1 and TRBJ2-7; 14 bases are shared with TRBD2. There are 15 residues in the CDR3. Looked up from germline, CDR1 is MNHNS and CDR2 is SASEGT. The trim removed 4 bases at V and 2 bases at J, leaving 1 base unmatched.